In this sample, the clone carrying this TCR beta chain turned up many times. A single record per CDR3 protein comes from TCRdb applying MiXCR to the RT-PCR reads. The sample lists 550,000 to 650,000 distinct CDR3 sequences, 10% to 15% occurring once. The data are from a study of response to subunit inactivated influenza vaccine. Trimming removed 6 bases from V and 1 base from J; junction bases left unmatched: 8. The germline V gene has CDR1 MNHNS and CDR2 SASEGT. The length of the CDR3 is 17 residues. V is TRBV6-1 and J is TRBJ2-3; 12 nucleotides line up with TRBD2. This sequence was found in a man aged 45-60 years who received an inactivated influenza vaccine. The source material was PBMCs from blood, sampled on the day of vaccination. CDR3 in DNA: TGTGCCAGCAGGAGATCACTAGCGGGAGGAGGCACAGATACGCAGTATTTT. It translates to CASRRSLAGGGTDTQYF.